Shown below are 6 T cell receptor beta chains from a single sample sequenced in a study of cytomegalovirus exposure and HLA in healthy donors. This PCR relied on a set of 60 Vbeta primers and 13 Jbeta primers. Sequenced by immunoSEQ multiplex PCR; TCRdb stores in-frame clones only, minus some. This table holds around 100,000 clones, nearly 80% found once. The sequencing sample was made of PBMCs. These receptors originate from a man in his 60s in good health and CMV-seropositive.

This chain joins TRBV7-8 and TRBJ1-1, with D unclear. V was trimmed by 5 bases and J by 6 bases, leaving 13 bases between them. The CDR3 is 13 amino acids. Germline CDR1 SGHVS, CDR2 FQNEAQ. The CDR3 reads CASSPRERAEAFF. DNA for the CDR3: TGTGCCAGCAGCCCTAGGGAGCGGGCTGAAGCTTTCTTT.

This chain uses TRBV5-1 with TRBJ2-5; tentative D call: TRBD2 (5 bases). The V and J ends lost 1 base and 5 bases respectively, with 9 bases between them. This CDR3 comprises 13 residues. Germline assignment: CDR1 SGHRS and CDR2 YFSETQ. CDR3: CASSLPGMETQYF. CDR3 nucleotides: TGCGCCAGCAGCTTGCCGGGAATGGAGACCCAGTACTTC.

This chain joins TRBV19 and TRBJ2-7; 7 positions match TRBD1. The CDR3 runs 14 residues. Trimming took 6 bases from V and 2 from J; bases not matched to a gene: 7. Germline V lookup: CDR1 LNHDA, CDR2 SQIVND (reference sequence). The chain's CDR3 is CASRERQGPYEQYF. For the CDR3, the DNA is TGTGCCAGTAGGGAAAGACAGGGACCCTACGAGCAGTACTTC.

A few counts support this clone. This sequence joins TRBV4-2 and TRBJ1-1, with D possibly being TRBD1 (5 bases). CDR1 is LGHNA, CDR2 YNFKEQ, per germline. The ends were cut back, 4 bases at V and 1 base at J, with 13 bases in the middle. This CDR3 has 15 residues. The CDR3 protein is CASSREATANTEAFF. CDR3 DNA: TGTGCCAGCAGCCGAGAAGCGACAGCGAACACTGAAGCTTTCTTT.

CDR3 nucleotides: TGTGCCTGGAGTGTAGACGGCGGGGGGAAACTGTTTTTT. It translates to CAWSVDGGGKLFF. V and J are TRBV30 and TRBJ1-4; perhaps TRBD1 as D (5 bases). V was trimmed by 0 bases and J by 11 bases, leaving 13 bases between them. In germline, CDR1 is GTSNPN, CDR2 SVGIG (reference sequence). The CDR3 has 13 residues. Based on the CDR3 plus reference TRBV30 and TRBJ1-4, the full variable domain is SQTIHQWPATLVQPVGSPLSLECTVEGTSNPNLYWYRQAAGRGLQLLFYSVGIGQISSEVPQNLSASRPQDRQFILSSKKLLLSDSGFYLCAWSVDGGGKLFFGSGTQLSVL.

The V gene is TRBV29-1, the J gene TRBJ1-2, with D perhaps TRBD1 (6 bases). The CDR3 runs 16 residues. V lost 7 bases and J lost 3, with 24 bases in between. The germline CDR1 and CDR2 sequences are SQVTM and ANQGSEA. CDR3 sequence (DNA): TGCAGCGCAGTTCAGAGAATTCAGGGGCAAGACTATGGCTACACCTTC. As protein: CSAVQRIQGQDYGYTF.